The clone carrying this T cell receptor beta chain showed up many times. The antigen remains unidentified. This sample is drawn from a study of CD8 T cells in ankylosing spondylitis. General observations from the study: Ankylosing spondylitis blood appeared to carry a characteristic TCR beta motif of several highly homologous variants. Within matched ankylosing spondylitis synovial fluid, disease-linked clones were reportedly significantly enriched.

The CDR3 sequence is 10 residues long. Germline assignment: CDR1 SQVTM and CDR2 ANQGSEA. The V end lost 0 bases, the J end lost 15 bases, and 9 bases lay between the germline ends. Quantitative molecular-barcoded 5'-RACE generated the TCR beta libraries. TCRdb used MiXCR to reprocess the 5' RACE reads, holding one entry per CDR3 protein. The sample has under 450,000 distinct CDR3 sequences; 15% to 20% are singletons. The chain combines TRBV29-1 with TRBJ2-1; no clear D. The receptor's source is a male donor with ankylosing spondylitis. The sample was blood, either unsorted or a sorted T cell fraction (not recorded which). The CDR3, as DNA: TGCAGCGTTGAAGATGTAGGAATGTTCTTC. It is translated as CSVEDVGMFF.